This TCR beta chain is from a study of blood T cells in healthy people across ages. Looking at the study overall: Template switching retrieved approximately one barcoded beta molecule for each two T cells. Study-wide results and limits: The long-lived group displayed more naive CD4+ cells, plus higher diversity, than the aged donors did. Samples with more naive T cells showed higher observed beta diversity. CMV status of donors was unknown, possibly confounding expanded clonotype changes.

V trimming: 6 bases; J trimming: 10 bases; junction bases outside the gene matches: 10. Germline V gives CDR1 MNHEY, CDR2 SVGAGI. The CDR3 consists of 13 residues. Using a J-beta primer mix together with a sample-barcoded 5' primer, a second PCR was run for roughly 6 to 12 cycles. TCRdb re-analysed the 5' RACE reads in MiXCR, keeping a single row per CDR3 protein. The table has roughly 650,000 distinct CDR3 sequences, approximately 29% seen once. Concerning this clonotype: The target antigen is unknown.

The clonotype was recovered from a woman of 80 years or more in good health. The chain is built from TRBV6-5 and TRBJ1-2; TRBD1 matches 8 bases. The sequenced sample was blood. Written as DNA, the CDR3 is TGTGCCAGCAGCCCAGGACAGGGAAGTATCTACACCTTC. This gives the protein CASSPGQGSIYTF.